This T cell receptor beta chain was profiled in a study of shared clonotypes between healthy human individuals. Study-level points and caveats: Among donors, the sharing of clonotypes was expected to be influenced by sequencing depth.

Points on this clone: Its antigen is as yet unknown.

Deletions cut 2 bases from V and 6 bases from J, with 18 bases between. Looked up from germline, CDR1 is SGHNT and CDR2 is YYREEE (reference sequence). The CDR3 loop spans 15 amino acids. Here immunoSEQ multiplex PCR was the method, and the copy in TCRdb shows in-frame clones only, minus some. The table has over 300,000 clones, around 86% seen once. The clonotype comes from a young man in good health. V gene TRBV5-4 combines with J gene TRBJ2-7; no definite D call. Specimen: memory CD8+ T cells sorted from blood. Described subset: CD45RO+ cells pooled with CCR7-negative TemRA cells. The CDR3 nucleotides are TGTGCCAGCAGCTTTGGGCCGGCAAGCCCACTCGAGCAGTACTTC. Residues: CASSFGPASPLEQYF.